Below are 19 T cell receptor delta chains sequenced from a single sample in a study of Vδ1+ human thymocytes (dated by TCRdb to 2016 to 2019). Study-wide conclusions, independent of this receptor: Unlike the oligoclonal repertoires in peripheral blood, the thymic TRG and TRD repertoires appeared highly polyclonal, with Gaussian CDR3 length distributions.

Reads for this sample came from an Illumina MiSeq. RNA extraction was carried out with the RNeasy mini kit, and reverse transcription was then done using Superscript III. CDR3 amplicons were generated by multiplex PCR with pooled V-gene forward primers and a constant-region reverse primer carrying Illumina adaptor overhangs. After TCRdb called clones again from the public reads with CATT, rows with identical DNA were merged. The sample data list more than 50,000 delta-chain clones, and approximately 15% of these were observed just once. The ten largest clones capture around 0.5% of the sample. No antigen is known for these receptors. Sequenced sample: Vdelta1+ gamma-delta thymocytes from the thymus. This sample's cell subset or site label indicates: FACS-sorted CD3+ TCRalphabeta- TCRVdelta1+ TCRVdelta2- thymocytes. All receptors derive from a boy under two years old who had congenital heart surgery.

The genes are TRDV1 and TRDJ1; TRDD3 matches at 8 bases. J gave up 0 bases and V 2 bases, and 8 bases lay outside the gene matches. CDR1 and CDR2 (germline): TSWWSYY, QGS. The CDR3 totals 17 residues. CDR3 protein: CALGEFPLGVYTDKLIF. For the CDR3, the DNA is TGTGCTCTTGGGGAATTCCCACTGGGGGTTTACACCGATAAACTCATCTTT.

This chain connects TRDV1 to TRDJ1; TRDD3 matches 9 bases. Looked up from germline, CDR1 is TSWWSYY and CDR2 is QGS. The CDR3 loop spans 23 amino acids. The V segment lost 0 bases and the J segment 0 bases; nucleotides outside the gene matches: 23. The CDR3 DNA is TGTGCTCTTGGGGAACTAAGGCGTACTGGGGGACGAAGGGGCCGAAATTACACCGATAAACTCATCTTT. This gives the protein CALGELRRTGGRRGRNYTDKLIF.

This clone has only a few counts. The chain is built from TRDV1 and TRDJ1, with 7 bases identical to TRDD3. V was pared by 4 bases and J by 0 bases, with 35 bases of the junction left unmatched. The length of the CDR3 is 25 residues. Germline values: CDR1 TSWWSYY, CDR2 QGS. The CDR3 nucleotides are TGTGCTCTTGGGGGAGAATTTCCCTCTCTATCAAGAGAGGGGATAAGCCTACTGAACACCGATAAACTCATCTTT. It specifies CALGGEFPSLSREGISLLNTDKLIF.

The genes are TRDV1 and TRDJ1, with 12 bases identical to TRDD3. This CDR3 has 27 residues. Per the germline V gene, CDR1 is TSWWSYY and CDR2 is QGS. J lost 2 bases, V lost 1 base, and 35 bases had no gene match. CDR3 amino acids: CALGEPHLLRYGRNTGGYLRPTDKLIF. CDR3 DNA sequence: TGTGCTCTTGGGGAACCCCACCTTCTTAGGTATGGGCGTAATACTGGGGGATACCTGAGACCGACCGATAAACTCATCTTT.

This clone is medium-sized in the sample. Other DNA sequences of this sample code for an identical CDR3. The J gene is TRDJ1, the V gene TRDV2; D is uncertain. Trimming pared 0 bases from V and 3 bases from J, leaving 10 bases between. Germline-derived CDR1 and CDR2 are GEAIGNYY and EKD. CDR3 length equals 14 residues. CDR3 DNA: TGTGCCTGTGACACCGGTGTTATCCCCGATAAACTCATCTTT. As protein: CACDTGVIPDKLIF.

This clone has only a few counts. This rearrangement joins TRDV1 to TRDJ1; D possibly corresponds to TRDD3 (7 bases). V was clipped by 3 bases and J by 4 bases, with 33 bases between them. The CDR3 sequence is 21 residues long. Germline V gives CDR1 TSWWSYY, CDR2 QGS. The CDR3 sequence: CALGDFPSFRPILGTRDKLIF. DNA of the CDR3: TGTGCTCTTGGGGACTTTCCCTCCTTCCGCCCTATACTGGGGACCCGCGATAAACTCATCTTT.

Only a few counts were recorded for this clone. The chain carries TRDV1 and TRDJ1; D not resolved. Trimming removed 5 bases from V and 3 bases from J, with 13 bases in between. Germline V gene sequence: CDR1 TSWWSYY, CDR2 QGS. This CDR3 contains 14 residues. In DNA form, the CDR3 reads TGTGCTCTTGGGACTTCGAGCGTCCCCGATAAACTCATCTTT. This codes for CALGTSSVPDKLIF.

J is TRDJ1 and V is TRDV1, with D perhaps TRDD3 (5 bases). V gave up 5 bases and J gave up 0 bases, with 19 bases separating them. From germline, CDR1 is TSWWSYY and CDR2 QGS. This CDR3 is built from 17 residues. The CDR3 nucleotides read TGTGCTCTTGGGAACTATGTCCACTGGCCGTACACCGATAAACTCATCTTT. It translates to CALGNYVHWPYTDKLIF.

The table lists this clone with a few counts. This rearrangement joins TRDV1 to TRDJ1; maybe TRDD2 (5 bases). The V and J ends lost 1 base and 7 bases respectively, with 16 bases between them. The germline gives CDR1 TSWWSYY, CDR2 QGS. There are 15 residues in the CDR3. This chain's CDR3 is CALGERGLPTVKLIF. The CDR3 DNA reads as TGTGCTCTTGGGGAACGGGGCCTACCAACGGTTAAACTCATCTTT.

On this clone itself: The germline gene is not matched at one end of the junction; a read error may be the cause. This chain connects TRDV1 to TRDJ1, with 8 nucleotides matching TRDD3. Germline V gene lookup returns CDR1 TSWWSYY and CDR2 QGS. This CDR3 is 24 amino acids long. The CDR3 reads CALEELCEGDAVLGGQSYTDKLIF. CDR3 nucleotide sequence: TGTGCTCTTGAGGAACTTTGCGAGGGGGATGCTGTACTGGGGGGTCAATCGTACACCGATAAACTCATCTTT.

This clone has just a few counts. The limits of the CDR3 on the DNA are not certain, so only TCRdb's listed CDR3 is given. V gene TRAV29/DV5 combines with J gene TRDJ1; the D call TRDD3 from the table was never checked on the DNA. Germline assignment: CDR1 NSMFDY and CDR2 ISSIKDK. The CDR3 length equals 21 residues, ends included. The CDR3 protein is CSVLLCSKHGETTLYTDKLIF.

The chain recombines TRDV1 with TRDJ1, with TRDD3 matching over 7 bases. Germline CDR1 reads TSWWSYY; CDR2 reads QGS. CDR3 length equals 19 residues. V lost 1 base, J lost 0 bases, and 14 bases stayed unmatched. In DNA, the CDR3 is TGTGCTCTTGGGGAACCCAGCGGAAGAGGGGGATTCAACACCGATAAACTCATCTTT. Translation: CALGEPSGRGGFNTDKLIF.

The table lists this clone with a few counts. V gene TRDV1 combines with J gene TRDJ1, with a weak D call TRDD3 (10 bases). The CDR3 is 24 amino acids. CDR1 and CDR2 from the germline V gene are TSWWSYY and QGS. Trimming took 4 bases from V and 0 from J, leaving 39 bases between them. The CDR3 sequence: CALGVGPSYGYWGIRTQYTDKLIF. As DNA, the CDR3 is TGTGCTCTTGGGGTCGGACCTTCCTACGGGTACTGGGGGATCCGAACCCAGTACACCGATAAACTCATCTTT.

The chain joins TRDV1 to TRDJ1; 13 bases are shared with TRDD3. J lost 2 bases, V lost 8 bases, and 29 bases had no gene match. Germline V lookup: CDR1 TSWWSYY, CDR2 QGS. This CDR3 is 23 amino acids long. The CDR3 DNA reads TGTGCTCTTCTGATAAAAAACCCCCCACTGTACTGGGGGATACGTGATCCTACCGATAAACTCATCTTT. Protein product: CALLIKNPPLYWGIRDPTDKLIF.

This clone was seen a few times. The rearrangement joins TRDV1 to TRDJ1; 12 nucleotides match TRDD3. This CDR3 is built from 22 residues. V trimming: 1 base; J trimming: 6 bases; junction bases outside the gene matches: 24. Germline lookup yields CDR1 TSWWSYY and CDR2 QGS. The CDR3 here is CALGERLPTGVLGDTQCNKLIF. The CDR3 region has the DNA TGTGCTCTTGGGGAACGGCTACCTACTGGGGTACTGGGGGATACTCAGTGTAATAAACTCATCTTT.

The sample holds a few counts of this clone. This rearrangement joins TRDV1 to TRDJ1; a possible D gene is TRDD2 (5 bases). There are 17 residues in the CDR3. Germline V lookup: CDR1 TSWWSYY, CDR2 QGS. V lost 6 bases to trimming and J lost 2 bases, with 22 bases between them. The CDR3: CALGFVCPVPWTDKLIF. CDR3 DNA: TGTGCTCTTGGATTTGTTTGCCCTGTTCCTTGGACCGATAAACTCATCTTT.

V and J are TRDV1 and TRDJ1; TRDD3 agrees at 9 bases. The CDR3 extends over 19 amino acids. Germline values: CDR1 TSWWSYY, CDR2 QGS. The trim removed 2 bases at V and 0 bases at J, leaving 13 bases unmatched. The CDR3 sequence: CALGELVSAGGSYTDKLIF. The CDR3 DNA is TGTGCTCTTGGGGAATTAGTGAGTGCTGGGGGATCTTACACCGATAAACTCATCTTT.

The rearrangement links TRDV1 to TRDJ1; TRDD3 aligns across 9 bases. This CDR3 comprises 20 residues. The trim removed 1 base at V and 0 bases at J, leaving 15 bases unmatched. CDR1 and CDR2 (germline): TSWWSYY, QGS. The CDR3 DNA reads TGTGCTCTTGGGGAACCCTGCCTACCGGGGGATACTGGGTACACCGATAAACTCATCTTT. The encoded protein is CALGEPCLPGDTGYTDKLIF.

This rearrangement joins TRDV1 to TRDJ1; TRDD3 is a possible D gene (6 bases). The V end lost 2 bases, the J end lost 0 bases, and 25 bases lay between the germline ends. Germline-derived CDR1 and CDR2 are TSWWSYY and QGS. This CDR3 is 20 amino acids long. CDR3 protein: CALGESGGSYCTGYTDKLIF. The CDR3 DNA reads as TGTGCTCTTGGGGAATCGGGGGGCAGCTACTGTACTGGGTACACCGATAAACTCATCTTT.